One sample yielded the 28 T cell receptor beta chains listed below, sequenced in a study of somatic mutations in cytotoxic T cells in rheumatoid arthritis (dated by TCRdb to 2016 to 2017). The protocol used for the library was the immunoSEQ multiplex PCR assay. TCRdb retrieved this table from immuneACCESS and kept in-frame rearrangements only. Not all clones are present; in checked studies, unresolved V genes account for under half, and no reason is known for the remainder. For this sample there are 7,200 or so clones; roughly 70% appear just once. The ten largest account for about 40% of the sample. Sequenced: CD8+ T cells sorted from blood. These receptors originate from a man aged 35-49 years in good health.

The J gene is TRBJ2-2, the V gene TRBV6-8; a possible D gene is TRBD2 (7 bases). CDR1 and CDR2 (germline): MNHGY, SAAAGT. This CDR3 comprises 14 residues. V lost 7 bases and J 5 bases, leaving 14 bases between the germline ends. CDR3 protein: CASICAGATGELFF. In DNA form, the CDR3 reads TGTGCCAGCATTTGTGCGGGGGCGACCGGGGAGCTGTTTTTT.

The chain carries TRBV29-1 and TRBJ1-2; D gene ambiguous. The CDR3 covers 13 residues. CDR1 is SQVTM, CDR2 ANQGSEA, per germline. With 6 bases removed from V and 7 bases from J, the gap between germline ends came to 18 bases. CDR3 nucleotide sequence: TGCAGCGTCTTGGACGGAGTGTCTGGTGGCTACACCTTC. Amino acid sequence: CSVLDGVSGGYTF.

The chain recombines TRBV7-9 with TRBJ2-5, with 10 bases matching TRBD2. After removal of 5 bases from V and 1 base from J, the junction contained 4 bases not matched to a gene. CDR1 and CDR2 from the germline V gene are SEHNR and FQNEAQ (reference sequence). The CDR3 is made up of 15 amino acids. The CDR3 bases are TGTGCCAGCAGCCAAGGACTAGCGGCCCAAGAGACCCAGTACTTC. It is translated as CASSQGLAAQETQYF.

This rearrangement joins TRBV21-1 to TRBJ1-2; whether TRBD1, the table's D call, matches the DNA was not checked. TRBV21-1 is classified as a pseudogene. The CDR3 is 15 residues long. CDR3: CASRDIHSKGYGYTF. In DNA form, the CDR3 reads TGTGCCAGCAGGGACATTCACAGTAAGGGTTATGGCTACACCTTC.

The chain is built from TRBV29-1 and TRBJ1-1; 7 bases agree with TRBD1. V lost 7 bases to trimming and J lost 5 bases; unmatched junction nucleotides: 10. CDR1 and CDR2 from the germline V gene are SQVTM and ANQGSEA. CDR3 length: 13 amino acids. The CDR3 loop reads CSAVTGEKTEAFF. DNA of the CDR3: TGCAGCGCTGTAACAGGGGAAAAGACTGAAGCTTTCTTT.

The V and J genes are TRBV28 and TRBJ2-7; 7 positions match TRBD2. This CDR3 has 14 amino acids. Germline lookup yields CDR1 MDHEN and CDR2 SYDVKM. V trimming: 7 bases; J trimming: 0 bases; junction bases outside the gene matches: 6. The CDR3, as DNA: TGTGCCAGCAAAGAAGGCGGGAGCTCCTACGAGCAGTACTTC. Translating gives CASKEGGSSYEQYF.

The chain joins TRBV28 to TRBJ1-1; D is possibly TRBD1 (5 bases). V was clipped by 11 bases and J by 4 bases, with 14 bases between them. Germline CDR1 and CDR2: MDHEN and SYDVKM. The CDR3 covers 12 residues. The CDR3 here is CAGGVEGTEAFF. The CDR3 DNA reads TGTGCCGGAGGGGTTGAGGGCACTGAAGCTTTCTTT.

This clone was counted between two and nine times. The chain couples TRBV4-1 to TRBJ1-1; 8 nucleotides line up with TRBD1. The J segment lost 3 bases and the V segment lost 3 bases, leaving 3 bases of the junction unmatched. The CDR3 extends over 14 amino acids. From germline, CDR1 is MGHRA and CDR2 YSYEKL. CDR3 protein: CASSQTGVDTEAFF. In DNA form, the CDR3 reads TGCGCCAGCAGCCAGACAGGGGTTGACACTGAAGCTTTCTTT.

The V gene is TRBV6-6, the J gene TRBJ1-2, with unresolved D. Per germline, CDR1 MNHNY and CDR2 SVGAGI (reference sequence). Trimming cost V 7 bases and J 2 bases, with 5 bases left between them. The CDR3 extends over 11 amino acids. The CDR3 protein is CASNGNYGYTF. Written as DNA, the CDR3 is TGTGCCAGCAACGGAAACTATGGCTACACCTTC.

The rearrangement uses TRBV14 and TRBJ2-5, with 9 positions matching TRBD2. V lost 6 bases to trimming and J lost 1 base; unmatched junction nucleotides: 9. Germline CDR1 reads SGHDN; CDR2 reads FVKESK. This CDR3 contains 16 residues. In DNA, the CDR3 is TGTGCCAGCAGTCCCCGTGGAGCGGGGGGCCAAGAGACCCAGTACTTC. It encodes CASSPRGAGGQETQYF.

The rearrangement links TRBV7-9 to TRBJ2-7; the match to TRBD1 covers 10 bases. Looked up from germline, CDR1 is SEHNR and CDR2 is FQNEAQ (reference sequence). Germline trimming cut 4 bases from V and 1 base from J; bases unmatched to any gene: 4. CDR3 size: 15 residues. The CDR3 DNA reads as TGTGCCAGCAGCTCGGGACAGGGGTTTTCCTACGAGCAGTACTTC. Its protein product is CASSSGQGFSYEQYF.

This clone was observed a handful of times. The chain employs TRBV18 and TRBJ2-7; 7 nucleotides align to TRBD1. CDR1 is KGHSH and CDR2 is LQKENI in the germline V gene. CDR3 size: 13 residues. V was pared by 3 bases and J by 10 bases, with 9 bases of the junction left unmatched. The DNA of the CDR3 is TGTGCCAGCTCACCTTATACAGGGGATATCCAGTACGTC. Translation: CASSPYTGDIQYV.

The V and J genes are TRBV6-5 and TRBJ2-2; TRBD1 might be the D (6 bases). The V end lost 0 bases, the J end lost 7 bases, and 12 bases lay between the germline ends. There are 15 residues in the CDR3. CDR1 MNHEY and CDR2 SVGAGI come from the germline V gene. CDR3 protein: CASSYSWQGHGELFF. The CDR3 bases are TGTGCCAGCAGTTACTCGTGGCAGGGACACGGGGAGCTGTTTTTT.

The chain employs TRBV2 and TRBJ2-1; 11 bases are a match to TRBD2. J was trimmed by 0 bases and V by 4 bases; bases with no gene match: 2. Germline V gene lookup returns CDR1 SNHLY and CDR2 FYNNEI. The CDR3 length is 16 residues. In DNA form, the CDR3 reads TGTGCCAGCAGTGTAACTAGCGGGAGCTCCTACAATGAGCAGTTCTTC. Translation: CASSVTSGSSYNEQFF.

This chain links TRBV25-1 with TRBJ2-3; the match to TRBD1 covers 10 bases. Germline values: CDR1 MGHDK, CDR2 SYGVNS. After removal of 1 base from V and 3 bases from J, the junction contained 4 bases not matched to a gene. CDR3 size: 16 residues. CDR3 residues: CASSEWGTGETDTQYF. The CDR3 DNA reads TGTGCCAGCAGTGAATGGGGGACAGGGGAGACAGATACGCAGTATTTT. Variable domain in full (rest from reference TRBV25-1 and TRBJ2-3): EADIYQTPRYLVIGTGKKITLECSQTMGHDKMYWYQQDPGMELHLIHYSYGVNSTEKGDLSSESTVSRIRTEHFPLTLESARPSHTSQYLCASSEWGTGETDTQYFGPGTRLTVL.

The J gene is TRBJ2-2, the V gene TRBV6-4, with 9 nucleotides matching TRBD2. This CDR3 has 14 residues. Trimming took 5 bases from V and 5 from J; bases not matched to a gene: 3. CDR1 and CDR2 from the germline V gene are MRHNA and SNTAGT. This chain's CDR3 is CASSSSGATGELFF. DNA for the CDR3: TGTGCCAGCAGTTCTAGCGGGGCGACCGGGGAGCTGTTTTTT.

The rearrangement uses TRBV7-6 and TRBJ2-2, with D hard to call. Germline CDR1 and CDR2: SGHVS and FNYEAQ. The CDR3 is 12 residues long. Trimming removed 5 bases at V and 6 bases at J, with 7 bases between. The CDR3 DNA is TGTGCCAGCAGCACACCGGCCGGGGAGCTGTTTTTT. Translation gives CASSTPAGELFF.

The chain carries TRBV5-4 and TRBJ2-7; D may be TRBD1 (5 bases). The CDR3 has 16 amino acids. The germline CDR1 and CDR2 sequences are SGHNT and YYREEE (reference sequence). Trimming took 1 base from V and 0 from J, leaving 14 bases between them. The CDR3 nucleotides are TGTGCCAGCAGCTTGTACGGCAGGGCAAGCTCCTACGAGCAGTACGTC. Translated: CASSLYGRASSYEQYV.

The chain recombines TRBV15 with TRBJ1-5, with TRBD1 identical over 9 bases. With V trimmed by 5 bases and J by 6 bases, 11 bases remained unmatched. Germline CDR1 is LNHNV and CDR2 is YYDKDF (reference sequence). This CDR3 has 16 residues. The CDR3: CATSGSLQGARQPQHF. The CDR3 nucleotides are TGTGCCACCAGCGGATCCTTACAGGGGGCCCGTCAGCCCCAGCATTTT.

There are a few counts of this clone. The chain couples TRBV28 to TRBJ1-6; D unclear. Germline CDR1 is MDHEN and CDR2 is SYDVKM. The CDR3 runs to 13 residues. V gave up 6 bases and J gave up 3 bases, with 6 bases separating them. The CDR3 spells CASRANYNSPLHF. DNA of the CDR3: TGTGCCAGCAGAGCAAACTATAATTCACCCCTCCACTTT.

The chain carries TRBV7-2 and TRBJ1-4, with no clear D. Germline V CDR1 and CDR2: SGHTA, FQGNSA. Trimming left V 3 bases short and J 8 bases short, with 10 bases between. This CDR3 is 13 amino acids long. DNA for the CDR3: TGTGCCAGCAGCTTGGGGTTAGGGGAAAAACTGTTTTTT. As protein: CASSLGLGEKLFF.

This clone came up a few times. The CDR3 spells CASSSSENTEAFF. The CDR3 DNA sequence: TGTGCCAGCAGTTCATCAGAGAACACTGAAGCTTTCTTT. The chain carries TRBV6-5 and TRBJ1-1, with D uncertain. With 4 bases removed from V and 1 base from J, the gap between germline ends came to 7 bases. Germline V gene sequence: CDR1 MNHEY, CDR2 SVGAGI. This CDR3 comprises 13 residues.

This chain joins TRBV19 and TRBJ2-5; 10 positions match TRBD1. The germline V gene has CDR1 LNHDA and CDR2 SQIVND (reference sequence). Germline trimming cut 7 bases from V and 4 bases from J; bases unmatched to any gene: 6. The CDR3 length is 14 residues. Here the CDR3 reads CASKSGTGAETQYF. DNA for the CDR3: TGTGCCAGTAAATCCGGGACAGGGGCAGAGACCCAGTACTTC.

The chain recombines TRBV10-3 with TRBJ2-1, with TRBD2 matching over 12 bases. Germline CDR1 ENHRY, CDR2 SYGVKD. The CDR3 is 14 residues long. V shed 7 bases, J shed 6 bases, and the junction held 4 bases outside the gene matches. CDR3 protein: CAITKTSGSNEQFF. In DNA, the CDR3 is TGTGCCATCACCAAGACTAGCGGGAGCAATGAGCAGTTCTTC.

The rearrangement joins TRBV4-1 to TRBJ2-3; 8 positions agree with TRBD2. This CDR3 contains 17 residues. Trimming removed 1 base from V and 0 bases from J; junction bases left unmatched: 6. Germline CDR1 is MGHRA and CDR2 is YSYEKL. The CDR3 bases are TGCGCCAGCAGCCAAGCTGGGCTAGCGGGTAGCACAGATACGCAGTATTTT. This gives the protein CASSQAGLAGSTDTQYF.

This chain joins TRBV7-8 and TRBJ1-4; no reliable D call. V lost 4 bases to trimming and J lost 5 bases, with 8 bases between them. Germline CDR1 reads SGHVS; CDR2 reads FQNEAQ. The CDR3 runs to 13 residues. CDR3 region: CASSWDQNEKLFF. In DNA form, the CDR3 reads TGTGCCAGCAGCTGGGATCAGAATGAAAAACTGTTTTTT.

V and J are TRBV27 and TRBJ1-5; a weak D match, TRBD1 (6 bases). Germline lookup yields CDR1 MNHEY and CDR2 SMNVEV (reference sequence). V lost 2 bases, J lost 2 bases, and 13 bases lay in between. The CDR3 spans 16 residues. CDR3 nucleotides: TGTGCCAGCAGTTTAAGGGCAGGGGACGGCAATCAGCCCCAGCATTTT. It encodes CASSLRAGDGNQPQHF.

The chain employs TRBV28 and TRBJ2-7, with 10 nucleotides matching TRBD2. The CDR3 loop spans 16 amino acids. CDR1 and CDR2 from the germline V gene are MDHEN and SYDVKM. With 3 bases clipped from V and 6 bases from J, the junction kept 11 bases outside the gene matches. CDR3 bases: TGTGCCAGCAGTTTTAGGCCTAGCGGGGGTGCCTCCGAGCAGTACTTC. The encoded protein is CASSFRPSGGASEQYF.